This TCR beta chain is from a study of T cells in women clearing cervical HPV infection. Study information: With HLA typing for only a few women, HLA confounding remains possible. Study-wide findings and caveats: Associations may precede or follow infection; HPV-specific or memory T cells were not isolated. Repertoire richness, not evenness, was significantly elevated in CIN3+ cases versus controls.

This CDR3 spans 12 amino acids. With 6 bases removed from V and 9 bases from J, the gap between germline ends came to 12 bases. Regarding this clone: What it binds is unknown. The DNA ends 3 residues before the CDR3 does, and the rest of the CDR3 is filled in from the germline J gene.

Clones were sequenced by immunoSEQ multiplex PCR, and TCRdb holds only the in-frame ones, with some missing. The sample totals about 20,000 clones. The sample taken for sequencing was blood buffy coat. This sequence originates from a woman aged 18-70 years with a cervical HPV16 infection that either progressed to CIN3+ or cleared (not recorded which). The rearrangement joins TRBV12-3 or TRBV12-4 to TRBJ2-1; a possible D gene is TRBD2 (5 bases). This CDR3 is CASSLRTFEQFF. The CDR3 bases that were read are TGTGCCAGCAGCCTACGGACTTTTGAG.